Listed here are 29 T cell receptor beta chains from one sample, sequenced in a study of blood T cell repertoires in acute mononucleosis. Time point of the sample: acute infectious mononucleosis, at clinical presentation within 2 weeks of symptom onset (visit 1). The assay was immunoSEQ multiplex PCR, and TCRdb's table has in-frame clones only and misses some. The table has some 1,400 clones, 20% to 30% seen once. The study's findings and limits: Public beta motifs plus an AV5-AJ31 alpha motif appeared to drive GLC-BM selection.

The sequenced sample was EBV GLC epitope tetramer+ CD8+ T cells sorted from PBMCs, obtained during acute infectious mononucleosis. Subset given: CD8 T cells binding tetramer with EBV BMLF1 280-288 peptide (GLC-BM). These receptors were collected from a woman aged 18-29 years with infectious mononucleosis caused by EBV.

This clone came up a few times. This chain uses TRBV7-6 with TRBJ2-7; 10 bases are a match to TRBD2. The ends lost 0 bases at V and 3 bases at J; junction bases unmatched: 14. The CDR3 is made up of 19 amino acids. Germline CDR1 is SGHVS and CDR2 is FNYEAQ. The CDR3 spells CASSLAGWVAGGPLYEQYF. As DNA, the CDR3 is TGTGCCAGCAGCTTAGCGGGGTGGGTAGCGGGAGGTCCCCTCTACGAGCAGTACTTC. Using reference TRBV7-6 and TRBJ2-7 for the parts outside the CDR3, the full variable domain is GAGVSQSPRYKVTKRGQDVALRCDPISGHVSLYWYRQALGQGPEFLTYFNYEAQQDKSGLPNDRFSAERPEGSISTLTIQRTEQRDSAMYRCASSLAGWVAGGPLYEQYFGPGTRLTVT.

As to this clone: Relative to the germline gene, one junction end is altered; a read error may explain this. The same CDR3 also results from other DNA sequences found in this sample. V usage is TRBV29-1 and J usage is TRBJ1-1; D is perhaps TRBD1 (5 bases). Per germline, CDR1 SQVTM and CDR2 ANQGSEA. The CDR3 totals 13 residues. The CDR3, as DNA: TGCTGCGTGGGGGGTCAGGCTAACACTGAAGCTTTCTTT. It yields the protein CCVGGQANTEAFF.

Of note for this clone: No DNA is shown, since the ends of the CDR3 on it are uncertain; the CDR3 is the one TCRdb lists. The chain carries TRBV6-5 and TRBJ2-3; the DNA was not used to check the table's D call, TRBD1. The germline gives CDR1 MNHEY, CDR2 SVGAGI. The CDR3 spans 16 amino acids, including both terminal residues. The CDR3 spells CASIYSGLGADTQYFF.

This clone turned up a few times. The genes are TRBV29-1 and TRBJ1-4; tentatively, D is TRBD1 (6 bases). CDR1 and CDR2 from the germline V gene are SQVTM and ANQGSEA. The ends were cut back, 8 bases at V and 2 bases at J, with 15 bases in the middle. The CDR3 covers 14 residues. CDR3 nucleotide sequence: TGCAGCTTCGGGTCAGGGGTCACTAATGAAAAACTGTTTTTT. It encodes CSFGSGVTNEKLFF.

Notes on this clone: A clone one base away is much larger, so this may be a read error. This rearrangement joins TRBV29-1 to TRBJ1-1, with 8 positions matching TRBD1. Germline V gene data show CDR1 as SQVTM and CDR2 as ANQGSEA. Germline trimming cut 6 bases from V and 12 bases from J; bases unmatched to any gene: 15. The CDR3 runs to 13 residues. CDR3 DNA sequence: TGCAGCGTGGGGGGACAGGCGAACACTGATTCTTTCTTT. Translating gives CSVGGQANTDSFF.

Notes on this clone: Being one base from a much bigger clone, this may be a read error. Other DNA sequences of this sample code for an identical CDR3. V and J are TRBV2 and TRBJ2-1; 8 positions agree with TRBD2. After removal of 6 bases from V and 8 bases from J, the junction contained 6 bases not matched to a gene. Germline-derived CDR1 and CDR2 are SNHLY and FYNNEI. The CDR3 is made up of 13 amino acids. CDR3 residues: CASSVAGGDEQFF. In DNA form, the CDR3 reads TGTGCCAGCAGCGTAGCCGGGGGGGATGAGCAGTTCTTC.

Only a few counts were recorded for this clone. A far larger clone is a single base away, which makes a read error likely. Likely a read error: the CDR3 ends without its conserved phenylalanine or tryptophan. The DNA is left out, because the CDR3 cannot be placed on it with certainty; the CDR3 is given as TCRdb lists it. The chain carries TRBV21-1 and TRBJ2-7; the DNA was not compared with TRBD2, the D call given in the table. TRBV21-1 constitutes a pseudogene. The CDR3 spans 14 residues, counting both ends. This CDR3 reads CASIQSGFVYEQYL.

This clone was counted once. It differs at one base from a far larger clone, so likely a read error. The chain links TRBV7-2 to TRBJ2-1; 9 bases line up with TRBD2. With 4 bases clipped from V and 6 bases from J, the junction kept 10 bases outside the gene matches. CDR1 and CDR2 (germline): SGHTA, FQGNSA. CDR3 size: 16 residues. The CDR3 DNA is TGTGCCAGCAGCTCAGCCCATAAAGCGGGAGGCAATGAGCAGTTCTTC. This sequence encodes CASSSAHKAGGNEQFF.

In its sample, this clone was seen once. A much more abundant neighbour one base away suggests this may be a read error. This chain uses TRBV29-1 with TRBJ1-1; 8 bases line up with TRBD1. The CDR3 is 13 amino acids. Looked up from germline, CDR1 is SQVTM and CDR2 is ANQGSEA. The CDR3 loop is CSVGGQAITVAFF. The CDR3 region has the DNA TGCAGCGTGGGGGGACAGGCGATCACTGTAGCTTTCTTT.

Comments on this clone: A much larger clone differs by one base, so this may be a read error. CDR3 amino acids: CASSPTSGSIYEQYF. The CDR3 DNA reads TGTGCCAGCAGTCCGACTAGCGGGAGTATCTACGAGCAGTACTTC. This chain joins TRBV4-2 and TRBJ2-7; 12 bases align to TRBD2. In germline, CDR1 is LGHNA, CDR2 YNFKEQ. The CDR3 has 15 amino acids. Trimming at V came to 6 bases and at J to 3 bases, leaving 6 bases not matched to a gene.

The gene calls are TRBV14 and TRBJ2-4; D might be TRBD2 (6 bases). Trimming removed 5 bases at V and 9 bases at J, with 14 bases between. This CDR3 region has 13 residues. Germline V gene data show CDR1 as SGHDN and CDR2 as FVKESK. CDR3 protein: CASSESAGGIQYF. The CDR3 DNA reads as TGTGCCAGCAGCGAGTCTGCCGGGGGCATTCAGTACTTC. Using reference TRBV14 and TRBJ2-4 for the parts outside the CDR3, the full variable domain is EAGVTQFPSHSVIEKGQTVTLRCDPISGHDNLYWYRRVMGKEIKFLLHFVKESKQDESGMPNNRFLAERTGGTYSTLKVQPAELEDSGVYFCASSESAGGIQYFGAGTRLSVL.

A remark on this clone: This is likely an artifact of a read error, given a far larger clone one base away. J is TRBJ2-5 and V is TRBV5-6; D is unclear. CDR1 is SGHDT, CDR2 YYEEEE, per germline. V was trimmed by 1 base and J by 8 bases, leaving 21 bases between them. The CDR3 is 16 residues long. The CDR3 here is CASSLRSVIAPRTQYF. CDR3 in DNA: TGTGCCAGCAGCTTGAGGAGCGTCATTGCCCCCAGAACCCAGTACTTC.

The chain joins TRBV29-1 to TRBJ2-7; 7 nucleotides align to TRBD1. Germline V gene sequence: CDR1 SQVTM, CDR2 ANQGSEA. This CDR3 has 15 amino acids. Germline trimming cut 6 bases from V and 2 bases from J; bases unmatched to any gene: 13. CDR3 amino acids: CSVASSTGLTYEQYF. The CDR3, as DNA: TGCAGCGTCGCATCATCGACAGGGTTGACCTACGAGCAGTACTTC.

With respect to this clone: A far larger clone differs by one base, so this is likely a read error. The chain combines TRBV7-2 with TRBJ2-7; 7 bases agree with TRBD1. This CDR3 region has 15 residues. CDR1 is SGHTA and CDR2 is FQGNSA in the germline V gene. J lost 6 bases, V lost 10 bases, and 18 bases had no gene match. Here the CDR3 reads CAINLGQILPGEQYF. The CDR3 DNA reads TGTGCCATCAACCTGGGACAGATCCTGCCGGGCGAGCAGTACTTC.

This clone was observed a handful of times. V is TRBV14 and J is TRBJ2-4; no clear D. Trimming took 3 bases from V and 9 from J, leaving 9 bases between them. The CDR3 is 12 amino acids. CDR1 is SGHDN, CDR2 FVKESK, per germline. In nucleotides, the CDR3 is TGTGCCAGCAGCCAGTCTCCCGGCATTCAGTACTTC. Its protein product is CASSQSPGIQYF.

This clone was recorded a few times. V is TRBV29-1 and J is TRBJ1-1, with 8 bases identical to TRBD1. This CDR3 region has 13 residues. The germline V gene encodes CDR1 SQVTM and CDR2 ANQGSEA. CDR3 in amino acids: CRVGGQAITEAFF. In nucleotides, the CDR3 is TGCAGGGTGGGGGGACAGGCGATCACTGAAGCTTTCTTT.

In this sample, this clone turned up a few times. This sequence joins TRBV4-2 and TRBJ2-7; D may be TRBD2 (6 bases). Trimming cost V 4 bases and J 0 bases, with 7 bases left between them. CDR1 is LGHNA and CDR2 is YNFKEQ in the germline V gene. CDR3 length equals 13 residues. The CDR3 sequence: CASSRDSSYEQYF. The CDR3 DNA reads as TGTGCCAGCAGCCGGGACTCCTCCTACGAGCAGTACTTC.

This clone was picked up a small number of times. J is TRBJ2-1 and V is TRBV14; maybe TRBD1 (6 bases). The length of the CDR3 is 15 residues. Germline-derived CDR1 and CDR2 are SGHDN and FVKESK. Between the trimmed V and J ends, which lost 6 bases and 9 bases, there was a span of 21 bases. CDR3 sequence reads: CASSLTPTGVGEQFF. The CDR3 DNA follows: TGTGCCAGCAGTTTGACCCCGACAGGAGTCGGTGAGCAGTTCTTC.

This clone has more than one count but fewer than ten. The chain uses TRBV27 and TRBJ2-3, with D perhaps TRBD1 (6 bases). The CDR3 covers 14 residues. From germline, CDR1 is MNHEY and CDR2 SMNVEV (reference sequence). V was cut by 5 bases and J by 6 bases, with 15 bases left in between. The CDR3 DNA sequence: TGTGCCAGCAGTGAGGGGGACGTCGGGGATACGCAGTATTTT. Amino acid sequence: CASSEGDVGDTQYF.

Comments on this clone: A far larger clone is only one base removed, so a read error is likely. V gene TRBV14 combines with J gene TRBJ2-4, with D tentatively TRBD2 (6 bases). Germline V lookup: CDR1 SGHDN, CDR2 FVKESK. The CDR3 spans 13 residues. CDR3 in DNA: TGTGCCAGCGGCCAGTCTCCCGGGGGCATTCAGTACTTC. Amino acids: CASGQSPGGIQYF.

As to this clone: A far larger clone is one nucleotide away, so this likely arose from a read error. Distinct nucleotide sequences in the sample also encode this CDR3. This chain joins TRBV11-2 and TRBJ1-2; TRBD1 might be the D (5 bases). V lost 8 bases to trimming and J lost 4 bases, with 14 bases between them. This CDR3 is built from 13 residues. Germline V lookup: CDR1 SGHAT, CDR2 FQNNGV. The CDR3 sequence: CASALTGGYGYTF. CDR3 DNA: TGTGCCAGCGCCTTAACTGGGGGCTATGGCTACACCTTC.

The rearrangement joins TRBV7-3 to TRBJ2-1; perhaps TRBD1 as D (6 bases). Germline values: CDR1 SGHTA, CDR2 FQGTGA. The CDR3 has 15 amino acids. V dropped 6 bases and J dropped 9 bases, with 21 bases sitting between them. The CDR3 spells CASSLTPTGVGEQFF. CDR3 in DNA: TGTGCCAGCAGTTTGACCCCGACAGGAGTCGGTGAGCAGTTCTTC.

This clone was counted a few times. The CDR3 coding sequence is TGTGCCAGCAGTGGTGCCCGGGATACGCAGTATTTT. It is translated as CASSGARDTQYF. The chain is built from TRBV21-1 and TRBJ2-3; the table's D call TRBD2 went unverified against the DNA. TRBV21-1 is given as a pseudogene. The CDR3 contains 12 residues.

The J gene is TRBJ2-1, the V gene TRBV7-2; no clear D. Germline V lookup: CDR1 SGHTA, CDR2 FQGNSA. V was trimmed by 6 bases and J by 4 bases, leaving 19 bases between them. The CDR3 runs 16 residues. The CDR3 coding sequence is TGTGCCAGCAGTGTAAGTGGGGAAACCTTTTACAATGAGCAGTTCTTC. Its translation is CASSVSGETFYNEQFF.

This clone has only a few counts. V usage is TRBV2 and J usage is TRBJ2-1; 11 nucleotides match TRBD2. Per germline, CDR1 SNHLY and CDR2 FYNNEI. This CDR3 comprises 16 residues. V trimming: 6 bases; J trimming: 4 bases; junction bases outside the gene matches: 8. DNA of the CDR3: TGTGCCAGCAGCCAAGCGGGACTAGCGGCTTACAATGAGCAGTTCTTC. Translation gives CASSQAGLAAYNEQFF.

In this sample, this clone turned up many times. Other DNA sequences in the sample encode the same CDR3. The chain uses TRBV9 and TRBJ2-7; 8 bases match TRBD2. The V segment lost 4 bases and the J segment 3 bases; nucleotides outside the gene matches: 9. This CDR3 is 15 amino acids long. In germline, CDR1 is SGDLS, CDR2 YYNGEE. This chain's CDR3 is CASSPTSGSVYEQYF. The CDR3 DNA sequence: TGTGCCAGCAGCCCGACCAGCGGGAGTGTCTACGAGCAGTACTTC.

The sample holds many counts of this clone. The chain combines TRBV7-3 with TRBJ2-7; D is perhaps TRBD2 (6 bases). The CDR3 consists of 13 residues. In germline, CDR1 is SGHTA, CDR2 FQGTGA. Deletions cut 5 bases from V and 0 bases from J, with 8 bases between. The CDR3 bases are TGTGCCAGCAGCCGGGACTCCTCCTACGAGCAGTACTTC. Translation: CASSRDSSYEQYF.

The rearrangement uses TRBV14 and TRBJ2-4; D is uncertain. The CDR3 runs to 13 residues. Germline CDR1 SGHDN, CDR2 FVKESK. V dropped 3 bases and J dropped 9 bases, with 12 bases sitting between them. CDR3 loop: CASSQSTGCIQYF. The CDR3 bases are TGTGCCAGCAGCCAGTCTACCGGGTGCATTCAGTACTTC.

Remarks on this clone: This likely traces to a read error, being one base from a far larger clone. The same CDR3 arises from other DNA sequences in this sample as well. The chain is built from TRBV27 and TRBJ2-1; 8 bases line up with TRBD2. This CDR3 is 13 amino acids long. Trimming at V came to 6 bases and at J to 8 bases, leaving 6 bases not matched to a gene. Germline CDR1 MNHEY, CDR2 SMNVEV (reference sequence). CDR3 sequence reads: CASSVAGGDEQFF. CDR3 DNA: TGTGCCAGCAGCGTAGCCGGGGGGGATGAGCAGTTCTTC.